One and the same sample provided the 12 T cell receptor beta chains below, sequenced in a study of vaccination effects on CD4 cells after COVID-19. These receptors' targets are unknown. The culture ran for approximately nine days before CD4+ T cells were isolated. Either the mRNA-1273 or the BNT162b2 vaccine was given to participants as two doses. Libraries were prepared by immunoSEQ multiplex PCR; TCRdb keeps only in-frame clonotypes and omits some of them. The sample carries 57,000 or so clones, around 73% recorded once. Sequences were derived from CD4+ T cells from PBMCs cultured without peptide, sampled after COVID-19 vaccination. Source of these receptors: a human donor who received a COVID-19 vaccine.

The genes are TRBV27 and TRBJ2-1; TRBD1 agrees at 8 bases. CDR3 length: 19 residues. CDR1 and CDR2 (germline): MNHEY, SMNVEV (reference sequence). V shed 3 bases, J shed 5 bases, and the junction held 18 bases outside the gene matches. For the CDR3, the DNA is TGTGCCAGCAGTTTTCTTCAGGGGGCTGGGCTGTCCATCAACAATGAGCAGTTCTTC. This translates into CASSFLQGAGLSINNEQFF.

V is TRBV5-1 and J is TRBJ2-3, with 11 bases aligning to TRBD2. The CDR3 has 17 residues. The germline gives CDR1 SGHRS, CDR2 YFSETQ. The J segment lost 5 bases and the V segment lost 5 bases, leaving 13 bases of the junction unmatched. CDR3 coding DNA: TGCGCCAGCAGGAACGTAATAGCGGGGGGGCGAGGAGATACGCAGTATTTT. Translated: CASRNVIAGGRGDTQYF. Supplemented by reference TRBV5-1 and TRBJ2-3, the full variable domain reads KAGVTQTPRYLIKTRGQQVTLSCSPISGHRSVSWYQQTPGQGLQFLFEYFSETQRNKGNFPGRFSGRQFSNSRSEMNVSTLELGDSALYLCASRNVIAGGRGDTQYFGPGTRLTVL.

The chain has TRBV6-2 or TRBV6-3 and TRBJ2-3; perhaps TRBD2 as D (6 bases). The CDR3 sequence is 14 residues long. Germline V gene sequence: CDR1 MNHEY, CDR2 SVGEGT. The V end was cut by 6 bases, the J end by 2 bases, with 12 bases between. Written as DNA, the CDR3 is TGTGCCAGCAGCGGGACTTCCCCCACAGATACGCAGTATTTT. Protein: CASSGTSPTDTQYF.

This chain uses TRBV7-3 with TRBJ2-2; either TRBD1 or TRBD2 may fit D (5 bases each). The V and J ends lost 5 bases and 8 bases respectively, with 15 bases between them. The germline V gene encodes CDR1 SGHTA and CDR2 FQGTGA. The CDR3 contains 14 residues. The DNA of the CDR3 is TGTGCCAGCAGCCCCCTTGGGACGGGGGGGGAGCTGTTTTTT. It encodes CASSPLGTGGELFF.

DNA for the CDR3: TGCAGCGTTGTAGTCGCGGGAGATGGGAATGAGCAGTTCTTC. It is translated as CSVVVAGDGNEQFF. This chain joins TRBV29-1 and TRBJ2-1; TRBD2 matches 7 bases. Germline values: CDR1 SQVTM, CDR2 ANQGSEA. The CDR3 is 14 amino acids. Trimming took 4 bases from V and 7 from J; bases not matched to a gene: 10.

The chain links TRBV19 to TRBJ1-2, with 9 nucleotides matching TRBD1. Germline CDR1 is LNHDA and CDR2 is SQIVND (reference sequence). This CDR3 has 14 residues. Trimming took 5 bases from V and 2 from J; bases not matched to a gene: 3. CDR3: CASSPDRGNYGYTF. DNA of the CDR3: TGTGCCAGTAGTCCCGACAGGGGGAACTATGGCTACACCTTC.

The sample holds a few counts of this clone. This chain connects TRBV28 to TRBJ2-7; 9 bases are a match to TRBD2. The CDR3 has 14 amino acids. Germline V gene lookup returns CDR1 MDHEN and CDR2 SYDVKM. Germline trimming cut 7 bases from V and 3 bases from J; bases unmatched to any gene: 7. The CDR3 sequence: CASNALAGFYEQYF. The CDR3 DNA reads TGTGCCAGCAACGCCCTAGCGGGGTTCTACGAGCAGTACTTC.

The rearrangement links TRBV7-2 to TRBJ1-5, with D perhaps matching TRBD1 (6 bases). V dropped 6 bases and J dropped 7 bases, with 10 bases sitting between them. The CDR3 has 12 residues. Per the germline V gene, CDR1 is SGHTA and CDR2 is FQGNSA. The CDR3 reads CASSPGGQPQHF. The CDR3 bases are TGTGCCAGCAGTCCTGGGGGCCAGCCCCAGCATTTT.

This rearrangement joins TRBV25-1 to TRBJ1-3, with D tentatively TRBD1 (6 bases). This CDR3 is built from 14 residues. Germline V lookup: CDR1 MGHDK, CDR2 SYGVNS. V was pared by 3 bases and J by 2 bases, with 8 bases between. CDR3 loop: CASSESGAGNTIYF. DNA of the CDR3: TGTGCCAGCAGTGAGTCAGGGGCTGGAAACACCATATATTTT.

The chain is built from TRBV7-8 and TRBJ2-7; 10 nucleotides align to TRBD1. V trimming: 5 bases; J trimming: 5 bases; junction bases outside the gene matches: 9. The CDR3 length is 15 residues. Germline V CDR1 and CDR2: SGHVS, FQNEAQ. The CDR3 coding sequence is TGTGCCAGCAGCCCGAAGACAGGGGGCTGGAACGAGCAGTACTTC. Encoded protein: CASSPKTGGWNEQYF.

The rearrangement uses TRBV4-1 and TRBJ2-3; D is possibly TRBD2 (7 bases). The CDR3 has 15 amino acids. Germline loops: CDR1 MGHRA, CDR2 YSYEKL. V was shortened by 6 bases and J by 4 bases, with 17 bases between the two germline ends. The DNA for the CDR3 is TGCGCCAGCAGACGTGGGGGGGCGCGGGCAGATACGCAGTATTTT. Its protein product is CASRRGGARADTQYF.

This chain links TRBV7-2 with TRBJ2-1; a weak D match, TRBD1 (6 bases). This CDR3 spans 14 amino acids. Trimming took off 3 bases at V and 5 bases at J, with 11 bases between the two ends. Per germline, CDR1 SGHTA and CDR2 FQGNSA. CDR3 residues: CASSLRTVNNEQFF. CDR3 bases: TGTGCCAGCAGCTTGCGGACAGTTAACAATGAGCAGTTCTTC.